These 9 T cell receptor beta chains were all obtained from the same sample, sequenced in a study of OX40 agonist ivuxolimab in advanced cancers. Libraries were constructed by the immunoSEQ multiplex PCR assay. TCRdb stores this immuneACCESS table with in-frame sequences only. Part of the clones is absent; in the studies checked, under half of the shortfall reflects unresolved V genes, and no reason is known for the rest. The sample has some 50,000 clones on record, about 88% of them singletons. The ten largest clones take up around 0.64% of the sample. Sequences were derived from CD4+ or CD8+ T cells sorted from blood, sampled in a trial of the OX40 agonist ivuxolimab. These receptors all come from an adult with an advanced solid tumor such as melanoma, head and neck, liver or kidney cancer.

This clone showed up just a few times. The J gene is TRBJ2-7, the V gene TRBV5-1; D remains unclear. Germline V CDR1 and CDR2: SGHRS, YFSETQ. Trimming cost V 3 bases and J 4 bases, with 14 bases left between them. The CDR3 length is 14 residues. CDR3 in amino acids: CASSYFQVGYEQYF. CDR3 in DNA: TGCGCCAGCAGCTACTTCCAGGTTGGGTACGAGCAGTACTTC.

A single count supports this clone. The chain uses TRBV2 and TRBJ1-5; D is ambiguous. Trimming removed 8 bases from V and 3 bases from J, with 14 bases in between. Germline V gene lookup returns CDR1 SNHLY and CDR2 FYNNEI. CDR3 size: 14 residues. The CDR3 sequence is CASQLSGNNQPQHF. CDR3 coding DNA: TGTGCCAGCCAGCTTAGCGGAAACAATCAGCCCCAGCATTTT.

The genes are TRBV10-3 and TRBJ1-4; D remains unclear. Trimming stripped 0 bases from V and 7 bases from J, with 6 bases between. Germline V gives CDR1 ENHRY, CDR2 SYGVKD. The CDR3 has 13 residues. Here the CDR3 reads CAISESGGEKLFF. CDR3 nucleotides: TGTGCCATCAGTGAGTCGGGCGGTGAAAAACTGTTTTTT.

The genes are TRBV5-1 and TRBJ2-7, with a possible D match to TRBD1 (5 bases). V was cut by 7 bases and J by 7 bases, with 15 bases left in between. Germline V gives CDR1 SGHRS, CDR2 YFSETQ. The CDR3 contains 12 residues. CDR3 DNA: TGCGCCAGCGGTCAGGGAATGGGAGAGCAGTACTTC. As protein: CASGQGMGEQYF.

This clone was counted between two and nine times. The chain couples TRBV30 to TRBJ1-1, with D possibly matching TRBD1 (5 bases). Trimming stripped 6 bases from V and 0 bases from J, with 14 bases between. The CDR3 totals 14 residues. Germline V CDR1 and CDR2: GTSNPN, SVGIG (reference sequence). CDR3 sequence reads: CACRRGVLNTEAFF. The CDR3 DNA sequence: TGTGCCTGCCGGCGGGGGGTGTTGAACACTGAAGCTTTCTTT.

This sequence joins TRBV19 and TRBJ1-5; D is undetermined. Trimming removed 0 bases from V and 6 bases from J, with 3 bases in between. In germline, CDR1 is LNHDA, CDR2 SQIVND (reference sequence). The CDR3 loop spans 12 amino acids. CDR3 region: CASSIEGQPQHF. In DNA, the CDR3 is TGTGCCAGTAGTATAGAGGGTCAGCCCCAGCATTTT.

The rearrangement links TRBV27 to TRBJ2-2; D possibly matches TRBD1 or TRBD2 (5 bases each). The length of the CDR3 is 13 residues. V lost 6 bases and J lost 6, with 11 bases in between. Germline CDR1 reads MNHEY; CDR2 reads SMNVEV (reference sequence). The CDR3 loop is CASSPGSPGELFF. In DNA, the CDR3 is TGTGCCAGCAGCCCAGGGAGCCCCGGGGAGCTGTTTTTT.

The chain couples TRBV28 to TRBJ2-3; D unclear. The germline CDR1 and CDR2 sequences are MDHEN and SYDVKM. The V and J ends lost 5 bases and 2 bases respectively, with 11 bases between them. The CDR3 is made up of 14 amino acids. CDR3 DNA sequence: TGTGCCAGCAGTGAATGGGGTGCCACAGATACGCAGTATTTT. Amino acid sequence: CASSEWGATDTQYF.

The chain has TRBV5-4 and TRBJ2-5, with D possibly TRBD2 on 5 matching bases. This CDR3 contains 15 residues. V was cut by 0 bases and J by 5 bases, with 14 bases left in between. Per germline, CDR1 SGHNT and CDR2 YYREEE (reference sequence). The CDR3 DNA follows: TGTGCCAGCAGCTTGGAAGAGGGAGAGGCGGAGACCCAGTACTTC. Amino acids: CASSLEEGEAETQYF.